This entry lists 25 T cell receptor beta chains sequenced from one sample in a study of CD8 T cells in ankylosing spondylitis. TCRdb called the 5' RACE reads again in MiXCR, with one record for every CDR3 protein. The sample contains some 250,000 distinct CDR3 sequences, more than 20% of which appear only once. Sequenced sample: blood, either unsorted or a sorted T cell fraction (not recorded which). These receptors all stem from a male donor with ankylosing spondylitis or in good health (not recorded which).

This chain links TRBV11-2 with TRBJ2-3; maybe TRBD1 (6 bases). The CDR3 loop spans 13 amino acids. V gave up 4 bases and J gave up 5 bases, with 10 bases separating them. The germline gives CDR1 SGHAT, CDR2 FQNNGV. CDR3 protein: CASSSTGIDTQYF. The DNA of the CDR3 is TGTGCCAGCAGCTCAACAGGGATAGATACGCAGTATTTT.

Ten or more counts support this clonotype. The chain recombines TRBV12-3 or TRBV12-4 with TRBJ2-4; tentatively, D is TRBD1 (5 bases). With 5 bases removed from V and 8 bases from J, the gap between germline ends came to 13 bases. This CDR3 is 13 amino acids long. Here the CDR3 reads CASSNSGSDIQYF. Here the CDR3 DNA reads TGTGCCAGCAGTAACTCAGGGTCGGACATTCAGTACTTC.

This clonotype was detected many times. This chain uses TRBV29-1 with TRBJ2-3; TRBD1 aligns across 8 bases. The junction had 10 bases not matched to a gene; V was cut back by 7 bases and J by 4 bases. The CDR3 runs to 14 residues. Germline V gene lookup returns CDR1 SQVTM and CDR2 ANQGSEA. For the CDR3, the DNA is TGCAGCGCCGGTGGACAGGGAGGAGCAGATACGCAGTATTTT. Translating it yields CSAGGQGGADTQYF.

This clonotype was recorded many times. This sequence joins TRBV12-3 or TRBV12-4 and TRBJ1-6, with D uncertain. This CDR3 has 15 amino acids. The V end lost 7 bases, the J end lost 5 bases, and 15 bases lay between the germline ends. CDR3 bases: TGTGCCAGCACTTTTCTAGGGCCCCATAATTCACCCCTCCACTTT. Amino acid sequence: CASTFLGPHNSPLHF.

This clonotype occurred many times. The V and J genes are TRBV12-3 or TRBV12-4 and TRBJ2-3; TRBD1 aligns across 9 bases. Trimming removed 5 bases from V and 4 bases from J; junction bases left unmatched: 10. The CDR3 sequence is 16 residues long. CDR3 DNA sequence: TGTGCCAGCAGTGAGGGGACAGGGTATGGGGCAGATACGCAGTATTTT. This sequence encodes CASSEGTGYGADTQYF.

The sample holds many counts of this clonotype. The chain is built from TRBV12-3 or TRBV12-4 and TRBJ2-3; 10 bases align to TRBD2. This CDR3 has 14 residues. The V gene end was trimmed by 6 bases and the J gene end by 4 bases; junction bases not matched to a gene: 4. For the CDR3, the DNA is TGTGCCAGCAGACCCGGACTAGCGGCAGATACGCAGTATTTT. Amino acid sequence: CASRPGLAADTQYF.

This clonotype appeared many times. CDR3 DNA sequence: TGCAGTGCTAGAGCCGGGACTGCCAACAATCAGCCCCAGCATTTT. It yields the protein CSARAGTANNQPQHF. The V gene is TRBV20-1, the J gene TRBJ1-5; TRBD1 is a possible D gene (5 bases). The CDR3 is 15 amino acids. CDR1 DFQATT and CDR2 SNEGSKA come from the germline V gene (reference sequence). With 1 base removed from V and 3 bases from J, the gap between germline ends came to 13 bases.

This clonotype was picked up a small number of times. The rearrangement joins TRBV5-1 to TRBJ2-7; 12 nucleotides match TRBD2. Germline-derived CDR1 and CDR2 are SGHRS and YFSETQ. CDR3 length equals 14 residues. V lost 4 bases and J lost 4; bases outside the gene matches: 3. CDR3 loop: CASSRTSGVYEQYF. The CDR3, as DNA: TGCGCCAGCAGCAGGACTAGCGGGGTTTACGAGCAGTACTTC.

This rearrangement joins TRBV12-3 or TRBV12-4 to TRBJ1-2; TRBD1 matches 7 bases. Trimming cost V 5 bases and J 4 bases; bases outside gene matches: 13. CDR3 length: 16 amino acids. The chain's CDR3 is CASSITGVSKRYGYTF. The CDR3 DNA reads as TGTGCCAGCAGTATTACAGGGGTGTCTAAACGCTATGGCTACACCTTC.

The rearrangement uses TRBV2 and TRBJ2-1, with TRBD1 matching 9 bases. The length of the CDR3 is 13 residues. Per the germline V gene, CDR1 is SNHLY and CDR2 is FYNNEI. The V and J ends lost 6 bases and 9 bases, in that order; junction bases with no gene match: 6. This CDR3 reads CASSRDRVVEQFF. The CDR3 DNA sequence: TGTGCCAGCAGCCGGGACAGGGTCGTTGAGCAGTTCTTC.

This clonotype has ten or more counts. The chain couples TRBV20-1 to TRBJ2-1, with D maybe TRBD2 (6 bases). V gave up 7 bases and J gave up 7 bases, with 14 bases separating them. The CDR3 has 12 residues. Germline CDR1 DFQATT, CDR2 SNEGSKA (reference sequence). The CDR3 DNA follows: TGCAGTGAGACTAGGGCGGATAATGAGCAGTTCTTC. Its translation is CSETRADNEQFF.

This clonotype was seen at least ten times. V usage is TRBV28 and J usage is TRBJ2-7, with D unresolved. The ends were cut back, 6 bases at V and 1 base at J, with 10 bases in the middle. Germline assignment: CDR1 MDHEN and CDR2 SYDVKM. The CDR3 length is 13 residues. For the CDR3, the DNA is TGTGCCAGCAGGGGCCTGTTTTCCTACGAGCAGTACTTC. This translates into CASRGLFSYEQYF. Supplemented by reference TRBV28 and TRBJ2-7, the full variable domain reads DVKVTQSSRYLVKRTGEKVFLECVQDMDHENMFWYRQDPGLGLRLIYFSYDVKMKEKGDIPEGYSVSREKKERFSLILESASTNQTSMYLCASRGLFSYEQYFGPGTRLTVT.

The chain is built from TRBV10-3 and TRBJ2-3; D possibly uses TRBD1 or TRBD2 (6 bases each). With 4 bases removed from V and 4 bases from J, the gap between germline ends came to 12 bases. The CDR3 is made up of 14 amino acids. CDR1 ENHRY and CDR2 SYGVKD come from the germline V gene. The CDR3 DNA sequence: TGTGCCATCAGTGGGCCGGGGGCTCCAGATACGCAGTATTTT. Protein product: CAISGPGAPDTQYF.

The chain uses TRBV20-1 and TRBJ2-7, with 7 bases lining up with TRBD2. J gave up 0 bases and V 5 bases, and 7 bases lay outside the gene matches. Germline V lookup: CDR1 DFQATT, CDR2 SNEGSKA (reference sequence). This CDR3 is built from 14 residues. The DNA of the CDR3 is TGCAGTGCTTACCGGGACTACGTCTCCTACGAGCAGTACTTC. Translating it yields CSAYRDYVSYEQYF.

In its sample, this clonotype was seen a few times. The V gene is TRBV29-1, the J gene TRBJ2-3; D unclear. CDR1 and CDR2 (germline): SQVTM, ANQGSEA. CDR3 length equals 11 residues. Trimming removed 3 bases from V and 7 bases from J, with 8 bases in between. The CDR3: CSVDDLNTQYF. The CDR3 bases are TGCAGCGTTGATGATTTGAATACGCAGTATTTT.

This chain uses TRBV20-1 with TRBJ2-1, with 11 bases fitting TRBD1. Losses at the gene ends were 4 bases for V and 5 bases for J; bases not matched to a gene: 10. This CDR3 has 16 amino acids. Germline V CDR1 and CDR2: DFQATT, SNEGSKA (reference sequence). Here the CDR3 reads CSAMRIGQGADNEQFF. The CDR3 DNA is TGCAGTGCTATGAGGATCGGACAGGGGGCGGACAATGAGCAGTTCTTC.

This clonotype was detected a few times. The chain combines TRBV7-3 with TRBJ2-7; D might be TRBD2 (7 bases). The V and J ends lost 5 bases and 0 bases respectively, with 14 bases between them. Germline CDR1 SGHTA, CDR2 FQGTGA. The length of the CDR3 is 15 residues. CDR3 nucleotide sequence: TGTGCCAGCAGCATAGGGGGAGGGCCCTCCTACGAGCAGTACTTC. Translating it yields CASSIGGGPSYEQYF.

This clonotype has more than one count but fewer than ten. This chain joins TRBV12-3 or TRBV12-4 and TRBJ2-1; D ambiguous. Trimming took off 7 bases at V and 2 bases at J, with 9 bases between the two ends. The CDR3 has 13 amino acids. CDR3: CASTVPPYNEQFF. CDR3 DNA sequence: TGTGCCAGCACCGTCCCGCCCTACAATGAGCAGTTCTTC.

This clonotype was picked up many times. J is TRBJ2-3 and V is TRBV29-1; possible D gene TRBD1, 5 bases. This CDR3 has 12 amino acids. V lost 8 bases and J lost 4, with 13 bases in between. The V gene's germline CDR1 is SQVTM and CDR2 ANQGSEA. The CDR3 region is CSTRESADTQYF. As DNA, the CDR3 is TGCAGCACCAGGGAAAGCGCAGATACGCAGTATTTT.

The chain combines TRBV11-2 with TRBJ2-5; D might be TRBD1 (5 bases). From germline, CDR1 is SGHAT and CDR2 FQNNGV. The CDR3 extends over 16 amino acids. With 2 bases removed from V and 2 bases from J, the gap between germline ends came to 15 bases. As DNA, the CDR3 is TGTGCCAGCAGCTTATGGGCTCCAGGGTCGCAAGAGACCCAGTACTTC. Protein sequence: CASSLWAPGSQETQYF.

The chain recombines TRBV7-2 with TRBJ2-1, with D unclear. The CDR3 length is 14 residues. V shed 5 bases and J shed 0 bases, with 8 bases lying between them. CDR1 is SGHTA and CDR2 is FQGNSA in the germline V gene. In nucleotides, the CDR3 is TGTGCCAGCAGCCCTGCCTTCTCCTACAATGAGCAGTTCTTC. It encodes CASSPAFSYNEQFF.

This clonotype was seen at least ten times. The chain couples TRBV10-3 to TRBJ2-2; D unclear. Per germline, CDR1 ENHRY and CDR2 SYGVKD. The V and J ends lost 8 bases and 5 bases respectively, with 6 bases between them. This CDR3 is built from 11 residues. The CDR3 nucleotides are TGTGCCATCGGGCAGACCGGGGAGCTGTTTTTT. It translates to CAIGQTGELFF.

The V and J genes are TRBV20-1 and TRBJ2-7, with 7 bases identical to TRBD1. In germline, CDR1 is DFQATT, CDR2 SNEGSKA (reference sequence). The CDR3 consists of 14 residues. V gave up 6 bases and J gave up 2 bases; unmatched junction bases: 10. The CDR3 bases are TGCAGTGCGGAGACAGGGTTGTCAACCTACGAGCAGTACTTC. Amino acid sequence: CSAETGLSTYEQYF.

The chain joins TRBV29-1 to TRBJ2-2; TRBD1 aligns across 9 bases. The CDR3 is 15 residues long. Trimming cost V 4 bases and J 4 bases; bases outside gene matches: 7. The germline V gene encodes CDR1 SQVTM and CDR2 ANQGSEA. This chain's CDR3 is CSVGTRQGGTGELFF. CDR3 in DNA: TGCAGCGTTGGGACCCGACAGGGGGGCACCGGGGAGCTGTTTTTT.

This clonotype was seen repeatedly, ten times or more. The J gene is TRBJ2-3, the V gene TRBV2; maybe TRBD1 (5 bases). V gave up 3 bases and J gave up 2 bases, with 12 bases separating them. The CDR3 sequence is 15 residues long. Germline V gives CDR1 SNHLY, CDR2 FYNNEI. The CDR3, as DNA: TGTGCCAGCAGTGATCAGGGCAGGGACACAGATACGCAGTATTTT. This codes for CASSDQGRDTDTQYF.